These 13 T cell receptor beta chains came from one sample sequenced in a study of technical replicates of blood from several donors. Clones were sequenced by immunoSEQ multiplex PCR, and TCRdb holds only the in-frame ones, with some missing. This table holds about 60,000 clones, around 90% found once. Sequenced sample: PBMCs. The receptors here all came from a human donor in good health. Some clones in this sample may be carry-over from other donors' samples.

CDR3: CASNRQPGDTEAFF. CDR3 nucleotide sequence: TGTGCCAGCAACCGACAGCCTGGGGACACTGAAGCTTTCTTT. The chain has TRBV7-2 and TRBJ1-1; D may be TRBD1 (5 bases). Germline CDR1 SGHTA, CDR2 FQGNSA. The V end lost 7 bases, the J end lost 3 bases, and 15 bases lay between the germline ends. The CDR3 is 14 residues long.

The chain recombines TRBV12-5 with TRBJ1-5; 8 positions agree with TRBD1. Germline CDR1 and CDR2: LGHNT and FRNRAP. Trimming cost V 5 bases and J 6 bases; bases outside gene matches: 6. The CDR3 has 14 amino acids. CDR3 in amino acids: CASGKGQGAQPQHF. CDR3 nucleotides: TGTGCTAGTGGTAAAGGACAGGGCGCTCAGCCCCAGCATTTT.

This clone has only one observation. The rearrangement links TRBV7-9 to TRBJ2-5; 8 bases line up with TRBD2. Germline values: CDR1 SEHNR, CDR2 FQNEAQ (reference sequence). V lost 0 bases and J lost 4; bases outside the gene matches: 7. The CDR3 sequence is 16 residues long. CDR3 loop: CASSLAPSAGGETQYF. The CDR3 DNA reads as TGTGCCAGCAGCTTAGCGCCGAGCGCGGGAGGAGAGACCCAGTACTTC. Full variable domain (remainder filled in from reference TRBV7-9 and TRBJ2-5): DTGVSQNPRHKITKRGQNVTFRCDPISEHNRLYWYRQTLGQGPEFLTYFQNEAQLEKSRLLSDRFSAERPKGSFSTLEIQRTEQGDSAMYLCASSLAPSAGGETQYFGPGTRLLVL.

The chain couples TRBV6-5 to TRBJ1-1; no clear D. Trimming took off 6 bases at V and 3 bases at J, with 11 bases between the two ends. The length of the CDR3 is 13 residues. Per germline, CDR1 MNHEY and CDR2 SVGAGI. The CDR3, as DNA: TGTGCCAGCAGCTCGGGTTATTACACTGAAGCTTTCTTT. Translation: CASSSGYYTEAFF.

The CDR3 region is CASSLVDGYEQYF. DNA for the CDR3: TGTGCCAGCAGCTTGGTCGACGGGTATGAGCAGTACTTC. The V call is TRBV5-4, the J call TRBJ2-7; the D is unclear. Trimming cost V 0 bases and J 7 bases, with 11 bases left between them. CDR1 is SGHNT and CDR2 is YYREEE in the germline V gene (reference sequence). The CDR3 is 13 residues long.

The chain recombines TRBV6-1 with TRBJ1-6; perhaps TRBD1 as D (6 bases). The CDR3 runs 17 residues. Germline CDR1 reads MNHNS; CDR2 reads SASEGT. V dropped 4 bases and J dropped 0 bases, with 13 bases sitting between them. CDR3 nucleotides: TGTGCCAGCAGTGGGTTCCAGGGGAGCTCCTATAATTCACCCCTCCACTTT. Its protein is CASSGFQGSSYNSPLHF.

This chain joins TRBV7-2 and TRBJ2-5, with TRBD1 as a possible D gene (6 bases). The germline gives CDR1 SGHTA, CDR2 FQGNSA. The CDR3 has 15 amino acids. V lost 4 bases, J lost 4 bases, and 16 bases lay in between. The chain's CDR3 is CASSSLSLGAETQYF. CDR3 nucleotide sequence: TGTGCCAGCAGCTCCCTATCACTGGGGGCAGAGACCCAGTACTTC.

The chain links TRBV7-9 to TRBJ2-1; 8 positions agree with TRBD2. Trimming at V came to 3 bases and at J to 8 bases, leaving 12 bases not matched to a gene. Looked up from germline, CDR1 is SEHNR and CDR2 is FQNEAQ (reference sequence). The CDR3 spans 16 residues. The CDR3 coding sequence is TGTGCCAGCAGCTTGTCCGGGACTAGTGGGGGGGATGAGCAGTTCTTC. This codes for CASSLSGTSGGDEQFF.

This clone was seen a single time. V gene TRBV15 combines with J gene TRBJ1-4; D unresolved. CDR1 and CDR2 (germline): LNHNV, YYDKDF (reference sequence). V was shortened by 0 bases and J by 6 bases, with 11 bases between the two germline ends. CDR3 size: 15 residues. The CDR3 nucleotides are TGTGCCACCAGCAGAGATAGGAGGGAAGATGAAAAACTGTTTTTT. As protein: CATSRDRREDEKLFF.

The chain couples TRBV6-6 to TRBJ2-2; 7 positions match TRBD1. V lost 4 bases to trimming and J lost 1 base; unmatched junction nucleotides: 3. CDR1 is MNHNY and CDR2 is SVGAGI in the germline V gene (reference sequence). This CDR3 is 15 amino acids long. The CDR3 here is CASSFRDRNTGELFF. CDR3 DNA: TGTGCCAGCAGTTTCAGGGACAGGAACACCGGGGAGCTGTTTTTT.

The chain has TRBV9 and TRBJ2-5, with D unresolved. V was pared by 0 bases and J by 5 bases, with 11 bases between. This CDR3 is built from 14 residues. Germline V gene sequence: CDR1 SGDLS, CDR2 YYNGEE. CDR3 residues: CASSVGLSTETQYF. Here the CDR3 DNA reads TGTGCCAGCAGCGTAGGGTTGAGTACCGAGACCCAGTACTTC.

V is TRBV9 and J is TRBJ2-3; D might be TRBD2 (6 bases). The CDR3 length is 17 residues. V shed 0 bases and J shed 8 bases, with 22 bases lying between them. Germline lookup yields CDR1 SGDLS and CDR2 YYNGEE. CDR3 in amino acids: CASSVGGAGTLPGTQYF. In DNA, the CDR3 is TGTGCCAGCAGCGTAGGCGGGGCTGGGACCCTCCCGGGTACGCAGTATTTT.

V usage is TRBV9 and J usage is TRBJ2-5; 12 nucleotides agree with TRBD2. This CDR3 contains 17 residues. V lost 0 bases and J lost 2; bases outside the gene matches: 5. CDR1 and CDR2 from the germline V gene are SGDLS and YYNGEE. This CDR3 is CASSVGLAGGWQETQYF. The CDR3 DNA is TGTGCCAGCAGCGTAGGCCTAGCGGGAGGGTGGCAAGAGACCCAGTACTTC.